The T cell receptor beta chain under discussion was sequenced for a study of CD8 T cells in Susac syndrome. Random hexamers were used to reverse transcribe an amount of roughly 0.5 to 1 ug RNA. TCRdb reanalysed the immunoSEQ multiplex PCR reads using MiXCR and keeps one entry per CDR3 protein. The data show hundreds of thousands of distinct CDR3 sequences, 94% seen once. There are 13 residues in the CDR3. Germline assignment: CDR1 MNHEY and CDR2 SVGAGI. V was clipped by 7 bases and J by 9 bases, with 13 bases between them. The clonotype was recovered from a human donor with Susac syndrome. The J gene is TRBJ1-6, the V gene TRBV6-5; a possible D gene is TRBD1 (5 bases). The sequenced material came from CD4+ T cells from PBMCs. CDR3 coding DNA: TGTGCCAGCACGTGGCAGGGAAGTTCACCCCTCCACTTT. Encoded protein: CASTWQGSSPLHF.